Presented here are 23 T cell receptor beta chains from one specimen sequenced in a study of sequential checkpoint blockade in melanoma. Treatment noted: randomized to nivolumab then ipilimumab (arm A) or the reverse (arm B). The data were produced by immunoSEQ multiplex PCR, yet TCRdb's version contains in-frame clones alone and is incomplete. The table lists 34,000 or so clones, approximately 81% of them singletons, with 18% in the top ten. The input for sequencing was CD8+ T cells sorted from blood (inferred from file names), taken from a patient given nivolumab and ipilimumab in sequence. The receptors were gathered from a human donor with melanoma.

This clone was found a few times. DNA for the CDR3: TGTGCCAGCAGCTTAGGGCAGATTGGAAACACCATATATTTT. It specifies CASSLGQIGNTIYF. The genes are TRBV7-6 and TRBJ1-3; D ambiguous. CDR1 is SGHVS, CDR2 FNYEAQ, per germline. Trimming shortened V by 1 base and J by 3 bases, and 7 bases separated the two germline ends. The CDR3 covers 14 residues.

This clone appeared once. The V and J genes are TRBV28 and TRBJ2-2, with D tentatively TRBD1 (6 bases). V was pared by 3 bases and J by 7 bases, with 15 bases between. The CDR3 is 15 amino acids. Germline CDR1 reads MDHEN; CDR2 reads SYDVKM. The CDR3 is CASSFAQGLGGELFF. CDR3 DNA: TGTGCCAGCAGTTTCGCCCAGGGGTTAGGCGGGGAGCTGTTTTTT.

The genes are TRBV6-1 and TRBJ2-1, with TRBD1 identical over 8 bases. Germline CDR1 MNHNS, CDR2 SASEGT. With V trimmed by 5 bases and J by 0 bases, 3 bases remained unmatched. This CDR3 spans 15 amino acids. CDR3 DNA: TGTGCCAGCAGTTGGGACAGGAGCTCCTACAATGAGCAGTTCTTC. This encodes CASSWDRSSYNEQFF.

The chain joins TRBV9 to TRBJ2-7, with 7 positions matching TRBD2. V was pared by 4 bases and J by 3 bases, with 7 bases of the junction left unmatched. The CDR3 contains 14 residues. Germline V gene sequence: CDR1 SGDLS, CDR2 YYNGEE. The DNA for the CDR3 is TGTGCCAGCAGCCCCAGCGGGATGGGCTACGAGCAGTACTTC. Translating gives CASSPSGMGYEQYF.

This chain connects TRBV25-1 to TRBJ2-7, with 10 bases identical to TRBD2. The CDR3 has 15 amino acids. V was clipped by 7 bases and J by 2 bases; unmatched bases: 8. Germline CDR1 MGHDK, CDR2 SYGVNS. Here the CDR3 reads CASIIRAGGPYEQYF. The CDR3 DNA sequence: TGTGCCAGCATTATAAGAGCGGGAGGGCCCTACGAGCAGTACTTC.

The V and J genes are TRBV13 and TRBJ2-7; possible D gene TRBD1, 6 bases. CDR1 and CDR2 from the germline V gene are PRHDT and FYEKMQ (reference sequence). The CDR3 length is 16 residues. Trimming took off 2 bases at V and 6 bases at J, with 20 bases between the two ends. CDR3 sequence reads: CASSLNRLAGVSEQYF. In nucleotides, the CDR3 is TGTGCCAGCAGCTTAAATAGGCTGGCAGGGGTGAGCGAGCAGTACTTC.

This chain connects TRBV4-3 to TRBJ2-2; weak D call: TRBD2 (6 bases). Germline V CDR1 and CDR2: LGHNA, YSLEER. The CDR3 is 15 amino acids. The V gene lost 6 bases and the J gene lost 5 bases, with 16 bases spanning the gap. The CDR3 loop reads CASRRLWGETGELFF. The CDR3 nucleotides read TGCGCCAGCAGACGTCTTTGGGGGGAGACCGGGGAGCTGTTTTTT.

This chain uses TRBV11-2 with TRBJ1-4; TRBD1 aligns across 7 bases. V dropped 4 bases and J dropped 3; count of bases not matched to a gene: 11. CDR3 length equals 17 residues. Germline-derived CDR1 and CDR2 are SGHAT and FQNNGV. The CDR3 DNA follows: TGTGCCAGCAGCTCACGCACCTCAGGGGGGTCTAATGAAAAACTGTTTTTT. Protein product: CASSSRTSGGSNEKLFF.

By sample fraction, this clone is large (0.1 to 1%). The CDR3 here is CASSLGRRASNQPQHF. The CDR3 DNA reads TGTGCCAGTAGCCTTGGAAGGAGGGCAAGCAATCAGCCCCAGCATTTT. The chain is built from TRBV19 and TRBJ1-5; D not certain. Germline V gene sequence: CDR1 LNHDA, CDR2 SQIVND (reference sequence). Trimming took 6 bases from V and 1 from J, leaving 16 bases between them. The CDR3 length is 16 residues.

This clone showed up just once. The CDR3 DNA reads as TGTGCCAGCAGCTACAGGACAGGGAACGAGCAGTACTTC. Its protein product is CASSYRTGNEQYF. The chain combines TRBV5-5 with TRBJ2-7, with TRBD1 matching over 8 bases. The CDR3 is made up of 13 amino acids. Germline CDR1 reads SGHKS; CDR2 reads YYEKEE (reference sequence). The J segment lost 5 bases and the V segment lost 3 bases, leaving 4 bases of the junction unmatched.

With respect to this clone: Other nucleotide sequences from this sample produce the same CDR3. The chain uses TRBV27 and TRBJ2-7, with D perhaps matching TRBD2 (6 bases). Trimming cost V 5 bases and J 3 bases, with 20 bases left between them. Germline loops: CDR1 MNHEY, CDR2 SMNVEV (reference sequence). The CDR3 is 16 amino acids. The CDR3 is CASSGWTGVRGYEQYF. The DNA of the CDR3 is TGTGCCAGCAGTGGGTGGACGGGGGTAAGAGGCTACGAGCAGTACTTC.

In regard to this clone: At one end, the junction sequence differs from germline, possibly due to a read error. The chain combines TRBV28 with TRBJ1-5; D possibly corresponds to TRBD1 (6 bases). The CDR3 has 13 amino acids. The germline V gene has CDR1 MDHEN and CDR2 SYDVKM. The CDR3 coding sequence is TGTGCCAGCAGTGGCCGGGACAATAAGCCCCAGCATTTT. It encodes CASSGRDNKPQHF. The variable domain in full, with the rest retrieved from reference TRBV28 and TRBJ1-5, is DVKVTQSSRYLVKRTGEKVFLECVQDMDHENMFWYRQDPGLGLRLIYFSYDVKMKEKGDIPEGYSVSREKKERFSLILESASTNQTSMYLCASSGRDNKPQHFGDGTRLSIL.

The CDR3 region is CASSGQPGQGYEQYF. The CDR3 DNA reads TGTGCCAGCAGCGGACAACCGGGACAGGGATACGAGCAGTACTTC. The rearrangement uses TRBV7-2 and TRBJ2-7; 9 bases match TRBD1. The V gene end was trimmed by 5 bases and the J gene end by 4 bases; junction bases not matched to a gene: 9. CDR3 size: 15 residues. CDR1 SGHTA and CDR2 FQGNSA come from the germline V gene. Supplemented by reference TRBV7-2 and TRBJ2-7, the full variable domain reads GAGVSQSPSNKVTEKGKDVELRCDPISGHTALYWYRQSLGQGLEFLIYFQGNSAPDKSGLPSDRFSAERTGGSVSTLTIQRTQQEDSAVYLCASSGQPGQGYEQYFGPGTRLTVT.

The CDR3 nucleotides read TGTGCCAGCAGCAATAACAGGGAGGGTGGCACTGAAGCTTTCTTT. It is translated as CASSNNREGGTEAFF. The chain links TRBV9 to TRBJ1-1; D is possibly TRBD1 (6 bases). Germline loops: CDR1 SGDLS, CDR2 YYNGEE. Trimming shortened V by 4 bases and J by 4 bases, and 17 bases separated the two germline ends. The CDR3 totals 15 residues.

The chain is built from TRBV4-3 and TRBJ2-5; 9 bases match TRBD2. Unmatched junction bases numbered 8, after V lost 4 bases and J lost 5 bases. The CDR3 sequence is 15 residues long. Germline lookup yields CDR1 LGHNA and CDR2 YSLEER. CDR3 DNA sequence: TGCGCCAGCAGCCTCATACTAGCGGGCCGGGAGACCCAGTACTTC. It is translated as CASSLILAGRETQYF.

The chain links TRBV10-1 to TRBJ2-1; 7 nucleotides match TRBD2. CDR1 WNHNN and CDR2 SYGVQD come from the germline V gene (reference sequence). CDR3 size: 16 residues. Trimming took 5 bases from V and 4 from J; bases not matched to a gene: 11. Here the CDR3 DNA reads TGCGCCAGCAGTTCGGAGGGAGGGCCGTCGTACAATGAGCAGTTCTTC. This codes for CASSSEGGPSYNEQFF.

The V and J genes are TRBV28 and TRBJ1-2; TRBD1 might be the D (6 bases). The CDR3 contains 14 residues. Germline CDR1 reads MDHEN; CDR2 reads SYDVKM. Trimming stripped 6 bases from V and 3 bases from J, with 14 bases between. The CDR3 loop is CASRNRDYYYGYTF. In DNA form, the CDR3 reads TGTGCCAGCAGGAACAGGGACTATTACTATGGCTACACCTTC.

This sequence joins TRBV2 and TRBJ2-6, with TRBD2 as a possible D gene (6 bases). Trimming pared 11 bases from V and 1 base from J, leaving 18 bases between. The CDR3 runs to 16 residues. Germline V CDR1 and CDR2: SNHLY, FYNNEI. For the CDR3, the DNA is TGTGCCTGGAGGGCGCAGGGTTCATCTGGGGCCAACGTCCTGACTTTC. Translation: CAWRAQGSSGANVLTF.

CDR3 in amino acids: CASSFRPGLFNYGYTF. The DNA of the CDR3 is TGTGCCAGCAGCTTCAGACCGGGACTTTTTAACTATGGCTACACCTTC. The rearrangement uses TRBV7-8 and TRBJ1-2; D perhaps matches TRBD1 (5 bases). The CDR3 runs 16 residues. Looked up from germline, CDR1 is SGHVS and CDR2 is FQNEAQ. Trimming pared 3 bases from V and 1 base from J, leaving 15 bases between.

J is TRBJ2-3 and V is TRBV5-4, with TRBD1 as a possible D gene (6 bases). Germline V gene data show CDR1 as SGHNT and CDR2 as YYREEE (reference sequence). The CDR3 is 14 amino acids. The germline V and J ends were trimmed by 2 bases and 0 bases, with 7 bases remaining between them. As DNA, the CDR3 is TGTGCCAGCAGCTTTAGGGGGAGCACAGATACGCAGTATTTT. Translated: CASSFRGSTDTQYF. The whole variable domain, remainder taken from reference TRBV5-4 and TRBJ2-3, is ETGVTQSPTHLIKTRGQQVTLRCSSQSGHNTVSWYQQALGQGPQFIFQYYREEENGRGNFPPRFSGLQFPNYSSELNVNALELDDSALYLCASSFRGSTDTQYFGPGTRLTVL.

The rearrangement links TRBV19 to TRBJ1-5; perhaps TRBD1 as D (6 bases). V was trimmed by 0 bases and J by 2 bases, leaving 17 bases between them. The germline V gene encodes CDR1 LNHDA and CDR2 SQIVND (reference sequence). CDR3 length: 18 residues. CDR3 nucleotide sequence: TGTGCCAGTAGTATAGATCCAGGGGTGGAAGGAGGCAATCAGCCCCAGCATTTT. It is translated as CASSIDPGVEGGNQPQHF. The full variable domain, in which reference TRBV19 and TRBJ1-5 provide the parts outside the CDR3, is DGGITQSPKYLFRKEGQNVTLSCEQNLNHDAMYWYRQDPGQGLRLIYYSQIVNDFQKGDIAEGYSVSREKKESFPLTVTSAQKNPTAFYLCASSIDPGVEGGNQPQHFGDGTRLSIL.

This chain links TRBV28 with TRBJ2-1; TRBD2 matches 7 bases. The trim removed 3 bases at V and 8 bases at J, leaving 13 bases unmatched. From germline, CDR1 is MDHEN and CDR2 SYDVKM. There are 16 residues in the CDR3. CDR3 loop: CASSFMGGRAKDEQFF. The CDR3, as DNA: TGTGCCAGCAGTTTCATGGGGGGGAGGGCCAAAGATGAGCAGTTCTTC.

The chain combines TRBV5-4 with TRBJ2-1; 9 bases are shared with TRBD1. CDR1 and CDR2 (germline): SGHNT, YYREEE (reference sequence). V gave up 4 bases and J gave up 8 bases; unmatched junction bases: 4. The CDR3 loop spans 13 amino acids. DNA of the CDR3: TGTGCCAGCAGCACAGGACAGGGGCATGAGCAGTTCTTC. Protein sequence: CASSTGQGHEQFF. Using reference TRBV5-4 and TRBJ2-1 for the parts outside the CDR3, the full variable domain is ETGVTQSPTHLIKTRGQQVTLRCSSQSGHNTVSWYQQALGQGPQFIFQYYREEENGRGNFPPRFSGLQFPNYSSELNVNALELDDSALYLCASSTGQGHEQFFGPGTRLTVL.